These T cell receptor beta chains were read from a single sample in a study of blood T cell repertoires in COVID-19. Produced via immunoSEQ multiplex PCR; TCRdb's table is partial and in-frame only. The sample carries about 240,000 clones, roughly nine tenths recorded once. The sequenced sample was peripheral blood. The receptors derive from a man in his 60s who had recovered from COVID-19. Both conserved end residues are part of each CDR3. D genes are given only for firm matches. Part of the rows lack a size; the others show once, few, many or a class for expanded clones.

d_gene	abundance	j_gene	v_gene	CDR3nt	CDR3aa
.	.	TRBJ1-6	TRBV6-5	TGTGCCAGCAGTTACTCCGGGGGTCCTAATTCACCCCTCCACTTT	CASSYSGGPNSPLHF
TRBD1	.	TRBJ1-1	TRBV6-6	TGTGCCAGCAGTTACTTTCCAACAGGGGCTAACACTGAAGCTTTCTTT	CASSYFPTGANTEAFF
.	.	TRBJ2-3	TRBV11-2	TGTGCCAGCAGCTCCCCCGGGACATACTCAGATACGCAGTATTTT	CASSSPGTYSDTQYF
.	.	TRBJ1-2	TRBV29-1	TGCAGCGTTGAAATTGGGCAGGGTAATGGCTACACCTTC	CSVEIGQGNGYTF
TRBD2	.	TRBJ2-2	TRBV6-5	TGTGCCAGCCAGCGGGGGGATACCGGGGAGCTGTTTTTT	CASQRGDTGELFF
TRBD1	.	TRBJ1-2	TRBV28	TGTGCCAGCAGTTTATTGGGACAGGAGGTCAGGAAAAACTATGGCTACACCTTC	CASSLLGQEVRKNYGYTF
TRBD1	.	TRBJ2-3	TRBV19	TGTGCCAGTGGTAGGGGGCGAAGCACAGATACGCAGTATTTT	CASGRGRSTDTQYF
TRBD2	.	TRBJ2-3	TRBV9	TGTGCCAGCAGCGCCCAAGCGGGGGGGCGTGAAGATACGCAGTATTTT	CASSAQAGGREDTQYF
TRBD1	once	TRBJ1-1	TRBV6-5	TGTGCCAGCATCCTAGGGGGCGGCACTGAAGCTTTCTTT	CASILGGGTEAFF
TRBD2	.	TRBJ2-1	TRBV9	TGTGCCAGCAGCGTAGTAGCGGGGGTAAGCTCCTACAATGAGCAGTTCTTC	CASSVVAGVSSYNEQFF
.	.	TRBJ2-3	TRBV30	TGTGCCTGGATGCGACAGAGCACAGATACGCAGTATTTT	CAWMRQSTDTQYF
TRBD1	.	TRBJ1-4	TRBV7-9	TGTGCCAGCAGGGGACAGGTGGTGAATGAAAAACTGTTTTTT	CASRGQVVNEKLFF
TRBD1	.	TRBJ1-6	TRBV30	TGTGCCTGGAGCCTCACCCCGGGACAGGGGGGGCGTTCACCCCTCCACTTT	CAWSLTPGQGGRSPLHF
TRBD1	.	TRBJ1-2	TRBV13	TGTGCCAGCAGCAGAAGGACAGGGAGATACTATGGCTACACCTTC	CASSRRTGRYYGYTF
TRBD2	.	TRBJ2-1	TRBV27	TGTGCCAGCAGTTCCCGTTACACTAGCGGGGGGTACAATGAGCAGTTCTTC	CASSSRYTSGGYNEQFF
.	.	TRBJ2-1	TRBV18	TGTGCCAGCTCACCGGATCAGGGGTCTGAGCAGTTCTTC	CASSPDQGSEQFF
TRBD1	.	TRBJ2-3	TRBV19	TGTGCCAGTAGTGCAGACAGGGTGCGCACAGATACGCAGTATTTT	CASSADRVRTDTQYF
.	.	TRBJ2-5	TRBV5-1	TGCGCCAGCAGTCTAGCAAGTCAAGAGACCCAGTACTTC	CASSLASQETQYF
.	once	TRBJ2-1	TRBV19	TGTGCCAGTAGTCCGACAGGTTACAATGAGCAGTTCTTC	CASSPTGYNEQFF
.	.	TRBJ2-4	TRBV9	TGTGCCAGCAGCGTAGAGGGTAGCGGACTAGCCAAAAACATTCAGTACTTC	CASSVEGSGLAKNIQYF
.	.	TRBJ1-5	TRBV6-5	TGTGCCAGCAGTTACTCCAAGCTCGGTGGTCAGCCCCAGCATTTT	CASSYSKLGGQPQHF
.	.	TRBJ1-1	TRBV7-9	TGTGCCAGCAGCTCAATTTGGGGGGGCACTGAAGCTTTCTTT	CASSSIWGGTEAFF
.	.	TRBJ2-5	TRBV7-7	TGTGCCAGCAGCGACAGGAAGGGAGGGCAAGAGACCCAGTACTTC	CASSDRKGGQETQYF
TRBD1	.	TRBJ1-3	TRBV5-1	TGCGCCAGCAGCCAGGACAGGGGGGGAAACACCATATATTTT	CASSQDRGGNTIYF
.	.	TRBJ2-1	TRBV2	TGTGCCAGCAATCCAGGGTCGGCCTACAATGAGCAGTTCTTC	CASNPGSAYNEQFF
TRBD2	.	TRBJ2-2	TRBV7-2	TGTGCCAGCAGATCGGGACTAGCGGGGGGGCCCGGGGAACTGTTTTTT	CASRSGLAGGPGELFF
.	once	TRBJ1-2	TRBV27	TGTGCCAGCAGTTTCATCGGGGGACGGCTCTATGGCTACACCTTC	CASSFIGGRLYGYTF
TRBD1	.	TRBJ2-5	TRBV19	TGTGCCAGTAGTACCTGGGACAGGGGAACGATATCTGGAGAGACCCAGTACTTC	CASSTWDRGTISGETQYF
TRBD1	.	TRBJ1-6	TRBV5-1	TGCGCCAGCAGCTTGGAGGGGACAGGGTGGACACCCCTCCACTTT	CASSLEGTGWTPLHF
.	.	TRBJ2-3	TRBV7-9	TGTGCCAGCAGCCCCAGTAATACGCAGTATTTT	CASSPSNTQYF
.	.	TRBJ1-4	TRBV7-9	TGTGCCAGCAGCCAAACGTGGAGGGGCGATGAAAAACTGTTTTTT	CASSQTWRGDEKLFF
.	.	TRBJ1-5	TRBV19	TGTGCCAGTAGTATGAGGGGGAACGGCAATCAGCCCCAGCATTTT	CASSMRGNGNQPQHF
.	.	TRBJ2-5	TRBV30	TGTGCCTGGAGTGTAGGACTGTCTGAAGAGACCCAGTACTTC	CAWSVGLSEETQYF
.	.	TRBJ2-7	TRBV5-1	TGCGCCAGCAGCTTGATTGTCAGTTCCTACGAGCAGTACTTC	CASSLIVSSYEQYF
TRBD2	.	TRBJ2-3	TRBV9	TGTGCCAGCAGCGTAGGTCTAGCGGGGGGCTGGGATACGCAGTATTTT	CASSVGLAGGWDTQYF
TRBD2	.	TRBJ2-3	TRBV19	TGTGCCAGTAGTAAAAGACTAGCGGGTGACACAGATACGCAGTATTTT	CASSKRLAGDTDTQYF
TRBD1	once	TRBJ1-5	TRBV5-5	TGTGCCAGCAGCCCCGGGACAGTGAGCAATCAGCCCCAGCATTTT	CASSPGTVSNQPQHF
.	.	TRBJ1-5	TRBV30	TGTGCCTGGAGCCCCGTTGGTGGAGGGAACCAGCCCCAGCATTTT	CAWSPVGGGNQPQHF
.	few	TRBJ2-7	TRBV9	TGTGCCAGCAGCGTAGGGGCAGGCACCTACGAGCAGTACTTC	CASSVGAGTYEQYF
TRBD2	.	TRBJ2-3	TRBV9	TGTGCCAGCAGCGTGGGACCCGGGACTAGCGGGGTGGTCACAGATACGCAGTATTTT	CASSVGPGTSGVVTDTQYF
TRBD2	.	TRBJ2-5	TRBV12-3/TRBV12-4	TGTGCCAGCAGACCCCTAGCGGAAGAGACCCAGTACTTC	CASRPLAEETQYF
.	.	TRBJ2-7	TRBV5-1	TGCGCCAGCAGCTTGGGTCGGCAGGGAATCTCCTACGAGCAGTACTTC	CASSLGRQGISYEQYF
TRBD1	.	TRBJ2-1	TRBV24-1	TGTGCCACCAGTGATCAAGGACAGGGTTACAATGAGCAGTTCTTC	CATSDQGQGYNEQFF
TRBD1	few	TRBJ1-3	TRBV5-1	TGCGCCAGCAGCACCGGGACAGGGGCGGGAAACACCATATATTTT	CASSTGTGAGNTIYF
TRBD1	.	TRBJ1-4	TRBV6-5	TGTGCCAGCAGAGGGACAGTCAATTTGGGGGAAAAACTGTTTTTT	CASRGTVNLGEKLFF
TRBD2	.	TRBJ2-7	TRBV5-1	TGCGCCAGCAGCTTGGTGACTAGCGGGGGGGCTCACGAGCAGTACTTC	CASSLVTSGGAHEQYF
TRBD1	.	TRBJ1-1	TRBV7-2	TGTGCCGGCACCCAACAAGGGGGACAGCCCGGAGCTTTCTTT	CAGTQQGGQPGAFF
.	.	TRBJ2-3	TRBV9	TGTGCCAGCAGCGCTCTAGGGGCCGAGCCAGGAGATACGCAGTATTTT	CASSALGAEPGDTQYF
TRBD1	.	TRBJ1-1	TRBV18	TGTGCCAGCTCGCAGAACAGGGGGAACACTGAAGCTTTCTTT	CASSQNRGNTEAFF
.	.	TRBJ2-2	TRBV5-1	TGCGCCAGCAGCTTGGGACTAAACACCGGGGAGCTGTTTTTT	CASSLGLNTGELFF
.	.	TRBJ2-6	TRBV30	TGTGCCTGGGGCACTAGATCTGGGGCCAACGTCCTGACTTTC	CAWGTRSGANVLTF
TRBD1	.	TRBJ1-5	TRBV18	TGTGCCAGCTCACCCAATGGACAGGGAAATTATAGCGGCAATCAGCCCCAGCATTTT	CASSPNGQGNYSGNQPQHF